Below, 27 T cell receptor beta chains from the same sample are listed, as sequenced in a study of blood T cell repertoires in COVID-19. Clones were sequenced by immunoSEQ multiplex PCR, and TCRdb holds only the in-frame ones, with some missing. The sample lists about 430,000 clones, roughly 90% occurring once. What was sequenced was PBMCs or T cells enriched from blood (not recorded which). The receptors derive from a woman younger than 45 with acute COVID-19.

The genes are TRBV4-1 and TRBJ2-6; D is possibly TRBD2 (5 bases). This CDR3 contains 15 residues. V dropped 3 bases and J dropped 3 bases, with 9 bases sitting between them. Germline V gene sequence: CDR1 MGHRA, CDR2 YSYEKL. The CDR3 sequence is CASSQDEGGANVLTF. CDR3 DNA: TGCGCCAGCAGCCAGGACGAGGGTGGGGCCAACGTCCTGACTTTC.

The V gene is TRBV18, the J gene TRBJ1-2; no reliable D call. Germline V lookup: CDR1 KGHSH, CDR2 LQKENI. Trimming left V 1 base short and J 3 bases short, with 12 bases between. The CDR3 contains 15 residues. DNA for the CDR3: TGTGCCAGCTCACCACGGGAGGGAATGGACTATGGCTACACCTTC. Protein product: CASSPREGMDYGYTF.

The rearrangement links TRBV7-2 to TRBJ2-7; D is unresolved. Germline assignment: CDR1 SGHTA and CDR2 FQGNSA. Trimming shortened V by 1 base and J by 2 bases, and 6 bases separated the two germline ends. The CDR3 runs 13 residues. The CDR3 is CASSLGRAYEQYF. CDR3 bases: TGTGCCAGCAGCTTAGGACGGGCCTACGAGCAGTACTTC.

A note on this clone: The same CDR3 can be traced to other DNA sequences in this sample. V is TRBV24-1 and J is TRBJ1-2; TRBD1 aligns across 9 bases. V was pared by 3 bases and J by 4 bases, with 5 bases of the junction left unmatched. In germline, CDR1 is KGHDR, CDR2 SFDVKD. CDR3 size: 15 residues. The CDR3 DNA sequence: TGTGCCACCAGTGATCCGGGGACAGGGAGCTATGGCTACACCTTC. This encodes CATSDPGTGSYGYTF.

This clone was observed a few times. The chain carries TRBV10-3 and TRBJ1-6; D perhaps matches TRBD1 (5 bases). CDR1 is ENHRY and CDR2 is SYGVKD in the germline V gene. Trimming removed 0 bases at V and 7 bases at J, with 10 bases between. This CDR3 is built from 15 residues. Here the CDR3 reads CAISESGRENSPLHF. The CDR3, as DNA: TGTGCCATCAGTGAGTCGGGCAGGGAAAATTCACCCCTCCACTTT.

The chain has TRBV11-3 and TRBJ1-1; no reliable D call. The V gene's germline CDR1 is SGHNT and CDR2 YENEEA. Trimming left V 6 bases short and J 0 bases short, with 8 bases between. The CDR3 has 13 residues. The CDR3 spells CASSDGLNTEAFF. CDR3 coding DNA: TGTGCCAGCAGTGACGGGTTGAACACTGAAGCTTTCTTT.

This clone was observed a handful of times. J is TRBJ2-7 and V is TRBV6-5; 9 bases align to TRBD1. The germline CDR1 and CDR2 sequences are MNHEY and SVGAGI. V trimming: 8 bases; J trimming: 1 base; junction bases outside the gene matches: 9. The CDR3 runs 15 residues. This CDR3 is CASLRQDRGSYEQYF. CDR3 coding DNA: TGTGCCAGCCTCCGACAGGACAGGGGATCCTACGAGCAGTACTTC.

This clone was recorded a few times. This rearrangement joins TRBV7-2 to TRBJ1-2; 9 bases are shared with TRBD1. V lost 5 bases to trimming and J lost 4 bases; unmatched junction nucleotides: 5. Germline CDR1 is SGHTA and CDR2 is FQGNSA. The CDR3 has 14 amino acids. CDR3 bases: TGTGCCAGCAGCCAGGGACAGGGATTCTATGGCTACACCTTC. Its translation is CASSQGQGFYGYTF.

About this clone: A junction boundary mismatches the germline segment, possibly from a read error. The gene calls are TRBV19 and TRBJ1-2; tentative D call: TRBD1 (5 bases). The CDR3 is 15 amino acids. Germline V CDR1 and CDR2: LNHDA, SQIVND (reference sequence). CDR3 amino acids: CTSQNWGDSWYGYTF. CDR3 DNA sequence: TGTACCAGTCAGAACTGGGGGGATTCGTGGTATGGCTACACCTTC.

Here the CDR3 reads CASSPGPQGARQYF. The CDR3 nucleotides are TGTGCCAGCAGTCCGGGGCCCCAGGGGGCGAGGCAGTACTTC. The genes are TRBV27 and TRBJ2-7; 8 bases fit TRBD1. V trimming: 5 bases; J trimming: 9 bases; junction bases outside the gene matches: 12. CDR3 length: 14 amino acids. CDR1 and CDR2 (germline): MNHEY, SMNVEV (reference sequence).

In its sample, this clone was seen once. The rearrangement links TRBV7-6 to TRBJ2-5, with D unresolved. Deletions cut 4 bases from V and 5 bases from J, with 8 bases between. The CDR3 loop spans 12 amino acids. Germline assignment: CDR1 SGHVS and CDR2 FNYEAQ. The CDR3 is CASSSDGETQYF. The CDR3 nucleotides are TGTGCCAGCAGCTCCGACGGGGAGACCCAGTACTTC. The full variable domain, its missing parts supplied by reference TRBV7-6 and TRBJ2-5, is GAGVSQSPRYKVTKRGQDVALRCDPISGHVSLYWYRQALGQGPEFLTYFNYEAQQDKSGLPNDRFSAERPEGSISTLTIQRTEQRDSAMYRCASSSDGETQYFGPGTRLLVL.

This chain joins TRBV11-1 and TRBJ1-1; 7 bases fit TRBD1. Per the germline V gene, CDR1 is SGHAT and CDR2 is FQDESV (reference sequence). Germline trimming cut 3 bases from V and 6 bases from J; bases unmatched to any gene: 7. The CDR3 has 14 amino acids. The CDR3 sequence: CASSLRDSSSEAFF. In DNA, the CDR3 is TGTGCCAGCAGCTTGAGGGACAGCTCCTCTGAAGCTTTCTTT. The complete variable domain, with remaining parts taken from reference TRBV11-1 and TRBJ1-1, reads EAEVAQSPRYKITEKSQAVAFWCDPISGHATLYWYRQILGQGPELLVQFQDESVVDDSQLPKDRFSAERLKGVDSTLKIQPAELGDSAMYLCASSLRDSSSEAFFGQGTRLTVV.

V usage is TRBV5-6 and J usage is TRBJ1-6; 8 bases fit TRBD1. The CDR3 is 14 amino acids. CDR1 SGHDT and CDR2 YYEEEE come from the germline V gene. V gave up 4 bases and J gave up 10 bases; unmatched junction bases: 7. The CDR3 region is CASSTGTGSSPLHF. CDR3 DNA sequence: TGTGCCAGCAGCACCGGGACAGGTAGCTCACCCCTCCACTTT. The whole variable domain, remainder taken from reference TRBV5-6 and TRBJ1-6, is DAGVTQSPTHLIKTRGQQVTLRCSPKSGHDTVSWYQQALGQGPQFIFQYYEEEERQRGNFPDRFSGHQFPNYSSELNVNALLLGDSALYLCASSTGTGSSPLHFGNGTRLTVT.

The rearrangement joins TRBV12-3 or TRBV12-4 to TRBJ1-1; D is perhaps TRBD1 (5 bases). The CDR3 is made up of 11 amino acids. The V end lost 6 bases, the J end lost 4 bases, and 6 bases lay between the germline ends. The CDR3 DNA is TGTGCCAGCAGGGGGGGCACTGAAGCTTTCTTT. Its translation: CASRGGTEAFF.

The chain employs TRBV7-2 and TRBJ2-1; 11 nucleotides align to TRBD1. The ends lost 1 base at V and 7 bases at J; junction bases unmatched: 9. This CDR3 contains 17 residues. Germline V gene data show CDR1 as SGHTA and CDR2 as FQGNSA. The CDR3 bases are TGTGCCAGCAGCTTAGTCGGGACAGGGGGTATCAGGAATGAGCAGTTCTTC. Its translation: CASSLVGTGGIRNEQFF.

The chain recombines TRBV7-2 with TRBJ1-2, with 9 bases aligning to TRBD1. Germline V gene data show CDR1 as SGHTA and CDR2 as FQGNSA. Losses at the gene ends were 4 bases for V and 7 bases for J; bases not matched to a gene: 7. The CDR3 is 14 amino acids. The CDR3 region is CASSYQGQGIGYTF. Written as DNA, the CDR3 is TGTGCCAGCAGCTATCAGGGACAGGGAATTGGCTACACCTTC. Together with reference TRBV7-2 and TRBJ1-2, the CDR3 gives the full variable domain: GAGVSQSPSNKVTEKGKDVELRCDPISGHTALYWYRQSLGQGLEFLIYFQGNSAPDKSGLPSDRFSAERTGGSVSTLTIQRTQQEDSAVYLCASSYQGQGIGYTFGSGTRLTVV.

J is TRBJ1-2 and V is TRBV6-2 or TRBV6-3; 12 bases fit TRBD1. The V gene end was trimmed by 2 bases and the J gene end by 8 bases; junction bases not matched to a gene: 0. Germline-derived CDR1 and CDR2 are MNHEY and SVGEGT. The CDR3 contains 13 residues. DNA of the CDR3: TGTGCCAGCAGTTACGGGACAGGGGGCGGCTACACCTTC. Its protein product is CASSYGTGGGYTF.

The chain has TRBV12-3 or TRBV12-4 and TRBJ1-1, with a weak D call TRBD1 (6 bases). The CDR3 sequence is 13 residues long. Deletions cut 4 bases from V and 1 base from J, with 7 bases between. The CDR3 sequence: CASSWGPNTEAFF. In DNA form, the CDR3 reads TGTGCCAGCAGTTGGGGGCCGAACACTGAAGCTTTCTTT.

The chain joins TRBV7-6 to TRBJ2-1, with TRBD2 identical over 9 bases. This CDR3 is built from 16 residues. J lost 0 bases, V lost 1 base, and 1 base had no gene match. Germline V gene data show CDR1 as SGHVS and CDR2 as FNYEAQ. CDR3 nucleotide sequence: TGTGCCAGCAGCTTAGGCGGGGGGGACTCCTACAATGAGCAGTTCTTC. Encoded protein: CASSLGGGDSYNEQFF.

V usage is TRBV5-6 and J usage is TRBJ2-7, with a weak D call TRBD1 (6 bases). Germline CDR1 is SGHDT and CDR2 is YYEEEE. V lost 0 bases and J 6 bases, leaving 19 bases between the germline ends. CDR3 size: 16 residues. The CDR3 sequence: CASSLGGWTETAEQYF. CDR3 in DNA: TGTGCCAGCAGCTTGGGGGGGTGGACAGAGACGGCCGAGCAGTACTTC.

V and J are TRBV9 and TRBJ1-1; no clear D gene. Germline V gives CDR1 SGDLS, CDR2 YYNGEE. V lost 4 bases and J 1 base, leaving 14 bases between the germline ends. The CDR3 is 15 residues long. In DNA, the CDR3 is TGTGCCAGCAGCCCCGACTTGGCAGCGAACACTGAAGCTTTCTTT. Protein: CASSPDLAANTEAFF.

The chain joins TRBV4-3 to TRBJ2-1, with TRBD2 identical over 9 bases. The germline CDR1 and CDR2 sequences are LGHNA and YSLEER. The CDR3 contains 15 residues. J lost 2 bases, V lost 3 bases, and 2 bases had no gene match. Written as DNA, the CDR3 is TGCGCCAGCAGCCACTCTAGCGGGGCCTACAATGAGCAGTTCTTC. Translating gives CASSHSSGAYNEQFF.

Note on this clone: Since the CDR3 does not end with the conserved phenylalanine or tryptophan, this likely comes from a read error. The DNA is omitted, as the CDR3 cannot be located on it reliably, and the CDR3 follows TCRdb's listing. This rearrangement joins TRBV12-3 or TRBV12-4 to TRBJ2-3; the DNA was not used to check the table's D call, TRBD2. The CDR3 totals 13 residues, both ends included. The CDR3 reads CASSLTSGGPDYL.

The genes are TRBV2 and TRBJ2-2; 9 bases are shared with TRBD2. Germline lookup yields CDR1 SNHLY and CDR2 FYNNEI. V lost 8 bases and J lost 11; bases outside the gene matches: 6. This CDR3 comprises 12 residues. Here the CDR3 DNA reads TGTGCCAGCCGTAGCGGGGGAGGTGAGCTGTTTTTT. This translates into CASRSGGGELFF. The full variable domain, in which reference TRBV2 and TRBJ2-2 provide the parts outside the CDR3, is EPEVTQTPSHQVTQMGQEVILRCVPISNHLYFYWYRQILGQKVEFLVSFYNNEISEKSEIFDDQFSVERPDGSNFTLKIRSTKLEDSAMYFCASRSGGGELFFGEGSRLTVL.

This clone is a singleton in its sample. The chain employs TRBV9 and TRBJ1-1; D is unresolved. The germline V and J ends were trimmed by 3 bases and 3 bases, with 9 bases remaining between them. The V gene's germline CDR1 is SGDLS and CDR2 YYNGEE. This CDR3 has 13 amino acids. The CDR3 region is CASSGRGDTEAFF. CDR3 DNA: TGTGCCAGCAGCGGGCGGGGTGACACTGAAGCTTTCTTT.

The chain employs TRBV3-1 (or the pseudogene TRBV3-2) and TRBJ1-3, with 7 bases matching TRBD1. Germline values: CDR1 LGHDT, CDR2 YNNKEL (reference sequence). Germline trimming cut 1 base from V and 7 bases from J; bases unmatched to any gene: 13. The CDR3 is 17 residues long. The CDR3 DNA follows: TGTGCCAGCAGCCAAGGCCGCTTGCAGACAGGGAGTAACACCATATATTTT. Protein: CASSQGRLQTGSNTIYF.

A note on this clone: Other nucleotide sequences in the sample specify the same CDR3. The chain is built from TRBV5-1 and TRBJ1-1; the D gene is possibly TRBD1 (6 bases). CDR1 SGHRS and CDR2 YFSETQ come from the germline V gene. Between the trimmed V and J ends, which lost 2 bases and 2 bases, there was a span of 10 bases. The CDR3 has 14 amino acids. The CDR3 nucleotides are TGCGCCAGCAGCTTATCAGGGGTCAACACTGAAGCTTTCTTT. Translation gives CASSLSGVNTEAFF.